The rows below give T cell receptor beta chains drawn from one sample of a study of cytotoxic CD8 clonotypes in ibrutinib-treated CLL. The table came from immunoSEQ multiplex PCR; TCRdb's copy has only in-frame clones and leaves some out. The repertoire holds about 130,000 clones, with over 75% as singletons. The sample in question was PBMCs, obtained after 24 months of ibrutinib treatment. The source of these receptors is a human donor with chronic lymphocytic leukemia. Both conserved end residues are part of each CDR3. A D gene is named only where the DNA matches it firmly. The listing skips clone size in some rows; elsewhere it reads once, few, many or a size class.

size: .; D: .; V: TRBV6-1; J: TRBJ1-2; DNA: TGTGCCAGCAGTGTATCCTCGAGGAACTATGGCTACACCTTC; CDR3: CASSVSSRNYGYTF
size: .; D: TRBD1; V: TRBV28; J: TRBJ1-2; DNA: TGTGCCAGCAGTACCCCCGGGACAGGTAGTGACTATGGCTACACCTTC; CDR3: CASSTPGTGSDYGYTF
size: .; D: TRBD2; V: TRBV5-5; J: TRBJ2-7; DNA: TGTGCCAGCAGCTGGACCCTAGCGGGGGTCTCCTACGAGCAGTACTTC; CDR3: CASSWTLAGVSYEQYF
size: .; D: .; V: TRBV29-1; J: TRBJ2-3; DNA: TGCAGCGTTGAACTCGCGAGGGGCGCTACAGATACGCAGTATTTT; CDR3: CSVELARGATDTQYF
size: .; D: TRBD1; V: TRBV19; J: TRBJ1-5; DNA: TGTGCCACCAACTCACCCGGGACAGTTAGCAATCAGCCCCAGCATTTT; CDR3: CATNSPGTVSNQPQHF
size: .; D: .; V: TRBV28; J: TRBJ2-1; DNA: TGTGCCAGCAGCGTGGGGCTACCCAACCCTCACAATGAGCAGTTCTTC; CDR3: CASSVGLPNPHNEQFF
size: .; D: TRBD1; V: TRBV10-2; J: TRBJ1-3; DNA: TGCGCCAGCAGGCAGGACAGGGTCTCTGGAAACACCATATATTTT; CDR3: CASRQDRVSGNTIYF
size: few; D: TRBD1; V: TRBV7-9; J: TRBJ1-5; DNA: TGTGCCAGCAGCTTAATGGGACAGGGTCCTCCCCAGCATTTT; CDR3: CASSLMGQGPPQHF
size: .; D: TRBD2; V: TRBV10-3; J: TRBJ2-7; DNA: TGTGCCATCAGTGGCGCCGGGACTAGCGGGAGGTTCCTTACCTACGAGCAGTACTTC; CDR3: CAISGAGTSGRFLTYEQYF
size: .; D: .; V: TRBV29-1; J: TRBJ2-1; DNA: TGCAGCGTTGATTTCCGTTACAATGAGCAGTTCTTC; CDR3: CSVDFRYNEQFF
size: .; D: .; V: TRBV6-5; J: TRBJ2-1; DNA: TGTGCCAGTTCCGCAGGGGGGAGCTCCTACAATGAGCAGTTCTTC; CDR3: CASSAGGSSYNEQFF
size: .; D: .; V: TRBV5-1; J: TRBJ2-2; DNA: TGCGCCAGCAGCTTGGACTCCTACACCGGGGAGCTGTTTTTT; CDR3: CASSLDSYTGELFF
size: .; D: TRBD2; V: TRBV5-4; J: TRBJ2-5; DNA: TGTGCCAGCAGCCCCAGGACTAGCGGGGGTAGAGAGACCCAGTACTTC; CDR3: CASSPRTSGGRETQYF
size: .; D: .; V: TRBV4-3; J: TRBJ2-1; DNA: TGCGCCAGCAGCCAAGACCCGCCTAGTGAACCCTACAATGAGCAGTTCTTC; CDR3: CASSQDPPSEPYNEQFF
size: .; D: .; V: TRBV18; J: TRBJ1-1; DNA: TGTGCCAGCTCACCAAGTCAGTATGAAGCTTTCTTT; CDR3: CASSPSQYEAFF
size: .; D: .; V: TRBV21-1; J: TRBJ1-5; DNA: TGTGCCAGCAGCAAAGAACGGGGAGGCCAGCATTTT; CDR3: CASSKERGGQHF
size: .; D: .; V: TRBV2; J: TRBJ1-1; DNA: TGTGCCAGCAAGCAGAACACTGAAGCTTTCTTT; CDR3: CASKQNTEAFF
size: .; D: .; V: TRBV10-3; J: TRBJ1-4; DNA: TGTGCCATCAGACCCACAGGGTCAGGTGAAAAACTGTTTTTT; CDR3: CAIRPTGSGEKLFF
size: .; D: .; V: TRBV7-9; J: TRBJ2-7; DNA: TGTGCCAGCAGCCCTTCGCGGAGGGCCCATGACGAGCAGTACTTC; CDR3: CASSPSRRAHDEQYF
size: .; D: TRBD1; V: TRBV6-5; J: TRBJ1-2; DNA: TGTGCCAGCCGTCGGGGAGGGACAGGGCTCTATGGCTACACCTTC; CDR3: CASRRGGTGLYGYTF
size: .; D: .; V: TRBV29-1; J: TRBJ2-1; DNA: TGCAGCGTTCACTGGGTGAGCTCCTACAATGAGCAGTTCTTC; CDR3: CSVHWVSSYNEQFF
size: medium-sized; D: TRBD1; V: TRBV28; J: TRBJ1-5; DNA: TGTGCCAGCAGTTCACCGGGACAGGGTCACAATCAGCCCCAGCATTTT; CDR3: CASSSPGQGHNQPQHF
size: .; D: TRBD2; V: TRBV27; J: TRBJ2-1; DNA: TGTGCCAGCATGGGAGGGACGATCTACAATGAGCAGTTCTTC; CDR3: CASMGGTIYNEQFF
size: once; D: TRBD1; V: TRBV5-1; J: TRBJ2-1; DNA: TGCGCCAGCAGCTTACCGGGACAGGGGTTCGATGAGCAGTTCTTC; CDR3: CASSLPGQGFDEQFF
size: .; D: TRBD1; V: TRBV19; J: TRBJ2-3; DNA: TGTGCCAGTAGTATAGTCCCCAGGGGGCTCGGGGGCACAGATACGCAGTATTTT; CDR3: CASSIVPRGLGGTDTQYF
size: .; D: TRBD2; V: TRBV5-4; J: TRBJ2-3; DNA: TGTGCCAGCAGCTTCGGGACTAGCGGGGGAGATACGCAGTATTTT; CDR3: CASSFGTSGGDTQYF
size: .; D: .; V: TRBV6-5; J: TRBJ1-2; DNA: TGTGCCAGCAGTTACGGTAACTATGGCTACACCTTC; CDR3: CASSYGNYGYTF
size: .; D: .; V: TRBV28; J: TRBJ1-1; DNA: TGTGCCAGCACCCGCGGGGGGGAGGCTGAAGCTTTCTTT; CDR3: CASTRGGEAEAFF
size: .; D: .; V: TRBV28; J: TRBJ2-6; DNA: TGTGCCAGCAGATCCAGGGTAGGAGGGGCCAACGTCCTGACTTTC; CDR3: CASRSRVGGANVLTF
size: .; D: .; V: TRBV11-3; J: TRBJ2-2; DNA: TGTGCCAGCAGCCGTGACACCGGGGAGCTGTTTTTT; CDR3: CASSRDTGELFF